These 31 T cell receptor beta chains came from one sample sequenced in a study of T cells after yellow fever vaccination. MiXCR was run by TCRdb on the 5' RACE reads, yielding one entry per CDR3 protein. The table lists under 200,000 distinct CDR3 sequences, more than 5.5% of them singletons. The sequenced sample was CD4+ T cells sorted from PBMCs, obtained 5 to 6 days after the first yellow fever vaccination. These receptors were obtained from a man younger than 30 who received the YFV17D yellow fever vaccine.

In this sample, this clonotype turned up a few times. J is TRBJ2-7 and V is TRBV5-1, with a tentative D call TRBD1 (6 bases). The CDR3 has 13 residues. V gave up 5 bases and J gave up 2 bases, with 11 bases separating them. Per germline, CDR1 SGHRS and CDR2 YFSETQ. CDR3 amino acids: CASRRTGTYEQYF. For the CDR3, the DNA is TGCGCCAGCAGGCGAACAGGGACCTACGAGCAGTACTTC.

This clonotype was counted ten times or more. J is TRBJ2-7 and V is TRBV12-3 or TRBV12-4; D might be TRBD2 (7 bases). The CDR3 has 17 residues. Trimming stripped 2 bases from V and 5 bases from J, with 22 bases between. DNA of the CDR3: TGTGCCAGCAGTTTACAGCCAGGGCAAGGGGGGGGTAACGAGCAGTACTTC. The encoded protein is CASSLQPGQGGGNEQYF.

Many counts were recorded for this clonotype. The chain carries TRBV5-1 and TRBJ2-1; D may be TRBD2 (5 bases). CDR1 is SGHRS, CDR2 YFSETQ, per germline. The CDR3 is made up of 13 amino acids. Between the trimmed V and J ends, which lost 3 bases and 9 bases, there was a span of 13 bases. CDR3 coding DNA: TGCGCCAGCAGCTACGACCACGCGGGTGAGCAGTTCTTC. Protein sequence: CASSYDHAGEQFF.

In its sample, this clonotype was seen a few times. Here the CDR3 reads CASGPGGAGPGETQYF. CDR3 nucleotide sequence: TGCGCCAGCGGTCCGGGTGGGGCGGGCCCGGGGGAGACCCAGTACTTC. The chain couples TRBV5-1 to TRBJ2-5; D is possibly TRBD1 or TRBD2 (5 bases each). V lost 7 bases, J lost 5 bases, and 24 bases lay in between. The CDR3 extends over 16 amino acids. In germline, CDR1 is SGHRS, CDR2 YFSETQ.

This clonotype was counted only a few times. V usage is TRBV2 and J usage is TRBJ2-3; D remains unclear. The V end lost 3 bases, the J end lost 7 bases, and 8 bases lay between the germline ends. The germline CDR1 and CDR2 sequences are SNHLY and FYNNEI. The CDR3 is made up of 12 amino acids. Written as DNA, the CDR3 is TGTGCCAGCAGTGACCTAGGGAATACGCAGTATTTT. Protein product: CASSDLGNTQYF.

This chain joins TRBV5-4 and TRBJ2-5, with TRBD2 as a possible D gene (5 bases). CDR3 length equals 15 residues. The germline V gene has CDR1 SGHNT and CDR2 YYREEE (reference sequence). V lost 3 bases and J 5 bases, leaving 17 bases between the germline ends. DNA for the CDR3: TGTGCCAGCAGCTCCAGACCGGACTGGCTGGAGACCCAGTACTTC. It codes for CASSSRPDWLETQYF.

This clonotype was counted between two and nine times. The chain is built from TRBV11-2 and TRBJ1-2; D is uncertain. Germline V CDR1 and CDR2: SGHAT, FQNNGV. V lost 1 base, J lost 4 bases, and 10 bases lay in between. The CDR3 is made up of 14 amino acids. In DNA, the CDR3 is TGTGCCAGCAGCTTAGGAGGGTTCGGCTATGGCTACACCTTC. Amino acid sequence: CASSLGGFGYGYTF.

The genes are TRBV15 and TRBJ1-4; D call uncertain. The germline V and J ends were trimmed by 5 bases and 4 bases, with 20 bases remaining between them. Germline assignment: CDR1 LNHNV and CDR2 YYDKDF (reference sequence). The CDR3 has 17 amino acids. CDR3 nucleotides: TGTGCCACCAGCCCCCCTGGGTTGGCCGAAATTAATGAAAAACTGTTTTTT. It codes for CATSPPGLAEINEKLFF.

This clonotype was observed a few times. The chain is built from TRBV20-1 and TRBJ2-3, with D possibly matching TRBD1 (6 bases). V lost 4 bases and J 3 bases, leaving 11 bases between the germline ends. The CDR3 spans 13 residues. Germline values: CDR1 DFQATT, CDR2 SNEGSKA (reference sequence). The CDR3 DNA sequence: TGCAGTGCTAAAGGGGACACGACAGATACGCAGTATTTT. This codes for CSAKGDTTDTQYF.

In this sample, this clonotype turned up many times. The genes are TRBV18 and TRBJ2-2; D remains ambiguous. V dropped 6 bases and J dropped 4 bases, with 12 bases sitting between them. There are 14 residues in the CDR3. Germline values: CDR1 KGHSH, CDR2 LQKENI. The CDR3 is CASSPDKGTGELFF. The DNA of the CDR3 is TGTGCCAGCTCTCCGGATAAGGGCACCGGGGAGCTGTTTTTT.

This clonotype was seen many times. CDR3 sequence reads: CASSPGTTTYEQYF. In DNA form, the CDR3 reads TGTGCCAGCAGTCCCGGGACAACCACCTACGAGCAGTACTTC. This sequence joins TRBV12-3 or TRBV12-4 and TRBJ2-7; maybe TRBD1 (6 bases). The CDR3 has 14 residues. V shed 5 bases and J shed 2 bases, with 13 bases lying between them.

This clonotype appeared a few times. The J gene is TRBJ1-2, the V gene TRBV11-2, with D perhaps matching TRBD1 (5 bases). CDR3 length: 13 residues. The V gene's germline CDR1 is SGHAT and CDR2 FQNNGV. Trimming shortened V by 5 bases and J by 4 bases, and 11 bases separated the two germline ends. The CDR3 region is CASSPGFRYGYTF. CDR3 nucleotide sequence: TGTGCCAGCAGCCCAGGGTTTCGCTATGGCTACACCTTC.

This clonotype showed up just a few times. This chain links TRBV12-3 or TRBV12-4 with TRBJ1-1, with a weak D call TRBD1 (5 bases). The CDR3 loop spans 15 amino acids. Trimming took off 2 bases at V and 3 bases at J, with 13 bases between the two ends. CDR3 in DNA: TGTGCCAGCAGTTTACCCTCCCGGGGGTACACTGAAGCTTTCTTT. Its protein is CASSLPSRGYTEAFF.

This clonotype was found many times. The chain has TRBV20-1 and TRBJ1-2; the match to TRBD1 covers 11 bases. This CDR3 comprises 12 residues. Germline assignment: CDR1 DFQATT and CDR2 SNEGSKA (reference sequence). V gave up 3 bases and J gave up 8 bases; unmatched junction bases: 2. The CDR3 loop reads CSARGQGEGYTF. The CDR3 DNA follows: TGCAGTGCTAGGGGACAGGGGGAAGGCTACACCTTC.

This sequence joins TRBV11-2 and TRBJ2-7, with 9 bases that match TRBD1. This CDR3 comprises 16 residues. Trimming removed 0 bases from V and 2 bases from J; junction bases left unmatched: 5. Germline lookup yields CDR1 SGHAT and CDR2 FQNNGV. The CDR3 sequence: CASSLDLGTGTYEQYF. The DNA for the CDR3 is TGTGCCAGCAGCTTAGATCTGGGGACAGGGACCTACGAGCAGTACTTC.

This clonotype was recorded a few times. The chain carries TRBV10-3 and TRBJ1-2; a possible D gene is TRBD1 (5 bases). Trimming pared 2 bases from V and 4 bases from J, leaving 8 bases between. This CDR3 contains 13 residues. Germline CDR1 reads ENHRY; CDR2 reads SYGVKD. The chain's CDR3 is CAISEGQGYGYTF. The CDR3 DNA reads TGTGCCATCAGTGAGGGGCAGGGCTATGGCTACACCTTC.

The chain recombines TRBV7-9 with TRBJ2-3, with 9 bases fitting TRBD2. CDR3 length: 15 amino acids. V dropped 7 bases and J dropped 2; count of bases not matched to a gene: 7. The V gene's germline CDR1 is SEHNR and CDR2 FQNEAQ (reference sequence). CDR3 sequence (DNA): TGTGCCAGCACCCCGGCGGGGGGGAACACAGATACGCAGTATTTT. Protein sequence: CASTPAGGNTDTQYF.

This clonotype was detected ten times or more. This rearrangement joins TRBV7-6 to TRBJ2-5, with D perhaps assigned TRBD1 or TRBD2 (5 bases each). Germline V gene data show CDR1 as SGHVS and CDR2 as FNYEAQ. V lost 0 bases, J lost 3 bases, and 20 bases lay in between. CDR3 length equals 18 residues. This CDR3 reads CASSLAPRARGDEETQYF. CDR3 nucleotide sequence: TGTGCCAGCAGCTTAGCTCCACGGGCTAGAGGGGACGAAGAGACCCAGTACTTC.

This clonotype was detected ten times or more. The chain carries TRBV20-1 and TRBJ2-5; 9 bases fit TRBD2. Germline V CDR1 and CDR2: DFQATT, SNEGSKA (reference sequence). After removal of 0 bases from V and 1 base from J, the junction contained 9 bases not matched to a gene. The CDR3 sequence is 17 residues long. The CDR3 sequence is CSARDFGQRGAQETQYF. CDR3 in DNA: TGCAGTGCTAGAGATTTTGGCCAGCGGGGGGCCCAAGAGACCCAGTACTTC.

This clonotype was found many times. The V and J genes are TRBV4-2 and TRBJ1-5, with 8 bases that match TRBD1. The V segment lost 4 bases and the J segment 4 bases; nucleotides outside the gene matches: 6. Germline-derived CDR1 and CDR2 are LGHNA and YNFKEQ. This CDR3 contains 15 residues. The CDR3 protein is CASSLEGTGNQPQHF. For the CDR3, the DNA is TGTGCCAGCAGCCTGGAAGGGACAGGTAATCAGCCCCAGCATTTT.

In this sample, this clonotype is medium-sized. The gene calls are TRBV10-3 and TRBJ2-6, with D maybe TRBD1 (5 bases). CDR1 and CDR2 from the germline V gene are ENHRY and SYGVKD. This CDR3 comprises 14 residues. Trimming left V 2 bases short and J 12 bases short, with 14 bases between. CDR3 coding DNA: TGTGCCATCAGTGAGCCTAGGGCAGGGTTCGTCCTGACTTTC. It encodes CAISEPRAGFVLTF.

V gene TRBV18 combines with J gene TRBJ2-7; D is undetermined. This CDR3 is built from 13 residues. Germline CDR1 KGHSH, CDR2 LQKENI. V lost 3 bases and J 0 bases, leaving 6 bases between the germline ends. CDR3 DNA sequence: TGTGCCAGCTCACCGGGCAGCTCCTACGAGCAGTACTTC. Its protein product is CASSPGSSYEQYF.

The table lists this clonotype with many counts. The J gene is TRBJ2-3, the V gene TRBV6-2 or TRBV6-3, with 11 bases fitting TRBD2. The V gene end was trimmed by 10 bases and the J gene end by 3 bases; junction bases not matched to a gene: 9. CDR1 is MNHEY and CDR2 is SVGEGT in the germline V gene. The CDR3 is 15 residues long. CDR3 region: CATQLAGDSTDTQYF. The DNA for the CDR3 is TGTGCCACGCAACTAGCGGGGGACTCTACAGATACGCAGTATTTT.

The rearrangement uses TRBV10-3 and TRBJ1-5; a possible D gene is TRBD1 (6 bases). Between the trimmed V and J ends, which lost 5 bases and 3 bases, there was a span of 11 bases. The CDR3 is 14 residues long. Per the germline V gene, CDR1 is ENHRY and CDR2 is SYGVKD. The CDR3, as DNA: TGTGCCATCAGTACGAACAGGGACAATCAGCCCCAGCATTTT. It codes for CAISTNRDNQPQHF.

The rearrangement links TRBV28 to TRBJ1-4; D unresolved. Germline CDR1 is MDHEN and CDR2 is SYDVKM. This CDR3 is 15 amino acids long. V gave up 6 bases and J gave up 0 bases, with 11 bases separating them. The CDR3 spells CASRTTGATNEKLFF. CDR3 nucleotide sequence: TGTGCCAGCAGGACGACGGGAGCAACTAATGAAAAACTGTTTTTT.

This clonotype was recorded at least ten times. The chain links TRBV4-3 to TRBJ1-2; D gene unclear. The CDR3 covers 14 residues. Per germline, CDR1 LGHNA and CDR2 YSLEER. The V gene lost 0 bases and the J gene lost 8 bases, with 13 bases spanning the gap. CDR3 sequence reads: CASSQEQLLNGYTF. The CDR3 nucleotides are TGCGCCAGCAGCCAAGAACAGTTGCTAAACGGCTACACCTTC.

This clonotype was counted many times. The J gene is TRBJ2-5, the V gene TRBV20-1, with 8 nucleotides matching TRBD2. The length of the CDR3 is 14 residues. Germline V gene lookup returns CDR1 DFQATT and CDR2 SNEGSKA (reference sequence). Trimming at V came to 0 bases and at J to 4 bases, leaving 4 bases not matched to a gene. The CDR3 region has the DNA TGCAGTGCTAGAGATCGGGGGGGCTTAGAGACCCAGTACTTC. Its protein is CSARDRGGLETQYF.

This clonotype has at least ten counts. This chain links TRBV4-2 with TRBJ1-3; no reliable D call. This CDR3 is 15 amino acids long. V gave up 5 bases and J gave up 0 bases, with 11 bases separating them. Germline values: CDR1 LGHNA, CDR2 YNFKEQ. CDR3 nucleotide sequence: TGTGCCAGCAGCGACCGAGGGAGCTCTGGAAACACCATATATTTT. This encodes CASSDRGSSGNTIYF.

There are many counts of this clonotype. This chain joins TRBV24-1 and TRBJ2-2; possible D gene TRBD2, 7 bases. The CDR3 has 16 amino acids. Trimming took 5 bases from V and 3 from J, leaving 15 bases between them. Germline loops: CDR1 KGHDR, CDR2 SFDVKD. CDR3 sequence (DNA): TGTGCCACCAGTGCCGGCAGGGGACTATACACCGGGGAGCTGTTTTTT. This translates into CATSAGRGLYTGELFF.

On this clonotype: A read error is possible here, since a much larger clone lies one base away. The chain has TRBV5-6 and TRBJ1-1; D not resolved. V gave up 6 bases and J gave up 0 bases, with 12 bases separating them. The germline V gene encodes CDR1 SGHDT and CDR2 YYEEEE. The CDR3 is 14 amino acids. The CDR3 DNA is TGTGCCAGCATGGTTCGGAGGGTGAACACTGAAGCTTTCTTT. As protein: CASMVRRVNTEAFF.

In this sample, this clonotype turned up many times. The CDR3 region is CASSVARYTDTQYF. The CDR3 DNA sequence: TGTGCCAGCAGCGTAGCTAGGTACACAGATACGCAGTATTTT. The V call is TRBV9, the J call TRBJ2-3; no definite D call. The V end lost 0 bases, the J end lost 2 bases, and 7 bases lay between the germline ends. Per germline, CDR1 SGDLS and CDR2 YYNGEE. This CDR3 contains 14 residues.